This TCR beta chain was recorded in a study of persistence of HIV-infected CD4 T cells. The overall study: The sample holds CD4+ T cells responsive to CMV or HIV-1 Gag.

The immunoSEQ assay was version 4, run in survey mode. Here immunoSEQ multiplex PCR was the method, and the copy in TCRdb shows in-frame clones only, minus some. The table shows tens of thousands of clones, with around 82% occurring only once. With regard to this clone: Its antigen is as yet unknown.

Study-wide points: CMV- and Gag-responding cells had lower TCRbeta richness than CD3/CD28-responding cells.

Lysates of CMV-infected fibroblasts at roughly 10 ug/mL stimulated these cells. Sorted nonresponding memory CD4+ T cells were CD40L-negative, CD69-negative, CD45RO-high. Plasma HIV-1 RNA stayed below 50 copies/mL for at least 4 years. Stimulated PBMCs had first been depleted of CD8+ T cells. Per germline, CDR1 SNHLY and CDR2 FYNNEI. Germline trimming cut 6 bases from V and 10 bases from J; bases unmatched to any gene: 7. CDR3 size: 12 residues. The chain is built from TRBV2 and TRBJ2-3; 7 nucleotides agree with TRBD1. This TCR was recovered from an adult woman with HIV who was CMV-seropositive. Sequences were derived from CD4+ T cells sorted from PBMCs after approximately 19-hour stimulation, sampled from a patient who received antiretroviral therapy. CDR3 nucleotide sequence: TGTGCCAGCAGCATAAACAGGGGCTCGCAGTATTTT. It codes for CASSINRGSQYF. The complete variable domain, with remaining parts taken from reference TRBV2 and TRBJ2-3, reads EPEVTQTPSHQVTQMGQEVILRCVPISNHLYFYWYRQILGQKVEFLVSFYNNEISEKSEIFDDQFSVERPDGSNFTLKIRSTKLEDSAMYFCASSINRGSQYFGPGTRLTVL.